The 4 T cell receptor beta chains below all came from one sample that was sequenced in a study of Ad26.COV2.S vaccination and SARS-CoV-2 variants. Here immunoSEQ multiplex PCR was the method, and the copy in TCRdb shows in-frame clones only, minus some. The table shows 350,000 to 500,000 clones, with 90% occurring only once. Treatment indicated: roughly 20 received Ad26.COV2.S at low or high dose, single or two shots; about 5 received placebo; per-sample allocation not given. On day 63 after the first injection, vaccine and placebo recipients gave samples. The specimen comprised peripheral blood, sampled in a trial of Ad26.COV2.S vaccine versus placebo. These receptors were collected from a person between 18 and 65 years old who received the Ad26.COV2.S COVID-19 vaccine or a placebo.

The rearrangement links TRBV7-9 to TRBJ2-2; 9 bases match TRBD2. J gave up 6 bases and V 5 bases, and 13 bases lay outside the gene matches. The CDR3 loop spans 17 amino acids. The V gene's germline CDR1 is SEHNR and CDR2 FQNEAQ (reference sequence). CDR3 amino acids: CASSGPRGRGGPGELFF. The CDR3 coding sequence is TGTGCCAGCAGCGGACCGCGCGGGAGGGGAGGCCCCGGGGAGCTGTTTTTT.

The chain joins TRBV6-2 or TRBV6-3 to TRBJ2-3; the match to TRBD2 covers 11 bases. CDR1 and CDR2 from the germline V gene are MNHEY and SVGEGT. This CDR3 comprises 18 residues. With V trimmed by 4 bases and J by 0 bases, 9 bases remained unmatched. In DNA form, the CDR3 reads TGTGCCAGCAGTTCACACCCGGGACTAGCGGATAGCACAGATACGCAGTATTTT. It codes for CASSSHPGLADSTDTQYF.

A few counts support this clone. This chain connects TRBV5-1 to TRBJ1-3, with TRBD1 matching 7 bases. Germline V gene lookup returns CDR1 SGHRS and CDR2 YFSETQ. Germline trimming cut 0 bases from V and 4 bases from J; bases unmatched to any gene: 10. CDR3 length: 17 residues. The CDR3 here is CASSLARGAIPGNTIYF. Here the CDR3 DNA reads TGCGCCAGCAGCTTGGCCAGGGGGGCGATTCCGGGAAACACCATATATTTT.

The V gene is TRBV5-1, the J gene TRBJ2-1, with TRBD1 matching 7 bases. J was trimmed by 4 bases and V by 9 bases; bases with no gene match: 10. Germline assignment: CDR1 SGHRS and CDR2 YFSETQ. CDR3 length: 14 amino acids. The CDR3 loop reads CATSIQGEYNEQFF. Here the CDR3 DNA reads TGCGCCACCTCAATCCAGGGGGAATACAATGAGCAGTTCTTC.